This entry lists 10 T cell receptor beta chains sequenced from one sample in a study of cytomegalovirus exposure and HLA in healthy donors (TCRdb year 2017). Libraries were constructed by the immunoSEQ multiplex PCR assay. A mixture of 60 forward primers for TCR Vbeta segments and 13 reverse primers for TCR Jbeta segments was used in the multiplex PCR. The table comes from immuneACCESS by way of TCRdb, which keeps in-frame sequences with V and J called. Part of the clones is missing from these tables; in studies checked, under half for an unresolved V gene and the rest for unknown reasons. The sample's table lists a count of around 76,000 clones. The ten most abundant clones make up about 0.83% of the sample. The sequenced sample was PBMCs. The receptor set was obtained from a boy aged 5-17 years in good health and CMV-seronegative.

The chain links TRBV11-2 to TRBJ1-1; unclear D gene. Germline values: CDR1 SGHAT, CDR2 FQNNGV. The V gene lost 6 bases and the J gene lost 1 base, with 12 bases spanning the gap. The CDR3 extends over 14 amino acids. CDR3 loop: CASSLTPGNTEAFF. The CDR3 bases are TGTGCCAGCAGTTTAACACCAGGGAACACTGAAGCTTTCTTT.

Here the CDR3 DNA reads TGCAGCGTTGGCGGACAGGGGGCAGGCTATGGCTACACCTTC. Amino acids: CSVGGQGAGYGYTF. The J gene is TRBJ1-2, the V gene TRBV29-1, with 11 bases aligning to TRBD1. CDR1 is SQVTM, CDR2 ANQGSEA, per germline. This CDR3 is 14 amino acids long. Trimming took 4 bases from V and 4 from J; bases not matched to a gene: 5.

V gene TRBV7-3 combines with J gene TRBJ2-1; D might be TRBD2 (5 bases). From germline, CDR1 is SGHTA and CDR2 FQGTGA. This CDR3 has 13 residues. V was clipped by 5 bases and J by 6 bases, with 11 bases between them. The CDR3 loop reads CASSLRGPNEQFF. The CDR3, as DNA: TGTGCCAGCAGCCTTAGAGGGCCCAATGAGCAGTTCTTC. The variable domain in full, with the rest retrieved from reference TRBV7-3 and TRBJ2-1, is GAGVSQTPSNKVTEKGKYVELRCDPISGHTALYWYRQSLGQGPEFLIYFQGTGAADDSGLPNDRFFAVRPEGSVSTLKIQRTERGDSAVYLCASSLRGPNEQFFGPGTRLTVL.

The V gene is TRBV5-4, the J gene TRBJ1-1; a weak D match, TRBD1 (5 bases). The germline CDR1 and CDR2 sequences are SGHNT and YYREEE (reference sequence). The length of the CDR3 is 15 residues. With 3 bases removed from V and 7 bases from J, the gap between germline ends came to 19 bases. Written as DNA, the CDR3 is TGTGCCAGCAGCTCCACCATCCAGGGTATCGGTGAAGCTTTCTTT. Translating it yields CASSSTIQGIGEAFF.

The chain is built from TRBV12-5 and TRBJ1-3; perhaps TRBD1 as D (6 bases). Germline CDR1 and CDR2: LGHNT and FRNRAP. Trimming left V 2 bases short and J 2 bases short, with 10 bases between. There are 15 residues in the CDR3. The CDR3 DNA is TGTGCTAGTGGTTTGATAAAGGGGGCTGGAAACACCATATATTTT. It yields the protein CASGLIKGAGNTIYF.

V gene TRBV6-6 combines with J gene TRBJ2-7; TRBD2 agrees at 8 bases. The CDR3 spans 15 residues. Trimming removed 2 bases from V and 1 base from J; junction bases left unmatched: 4. Germline CDR1 is MNHNY and CDR2 is SVGAGI (reference sequence). The CDR3 nucleotides read TGTGCCAGCAGTTACCAGCGGGGGCATTCCTACGAGCAGTACTTC. The encoded protein is CASSYQRGHSYEQYF.

The chain uses TRBV27 and TRBJ1-4; 7 bases align to TRBD1. V shed 5 bases, J shed 5 bases, and the junction held 8 bases outside the gene matches. This CDR3 is built from 15 residues. Looked up from germline, CDR1 is MNHEY and CDR2 is SMNVEV (reference sequence). CDR3 sequence reads: CASSKRGRVNEKLFF. DNA for the CDR3: TGTGCCAGCAGTAAAAGGGGGCGCGTAAATGAAAAACTGTTTTTT.

The V gene is TRBV7-9, the J gene TRBJ2-7; TRBD2 aligns across 7 bases. Germline values: CDR1 SEHNR, CDR2 FQNEAQ (reference sequence). V shed 5 bases and J 4 bases; nucleotides not matched to a gene: 8. The CDR3 consists of 14 residues. Here the CDR3 reads CASSPEGTKYEQYF. CDR3 DNA: TGTGCCAGCAGCCCCGAAGGGACTAAATACGAGCAGTACTTC.

The CDR3 region has the DNA TGTGCCAGCAGCTATAGCGGAGGATCCTACAATGAGCAGTTCTTC. As protein: CASSYSGGSYNEQFF. V and J are TRBV7-9 and TRBJ2-1; tentative D call: TRBD2 (6 bases). The V gene's germline CDR1 is SEHNR and CDR2 FQNEAQ (reference sequence). Trimming cost V 4 bases and J 1 base, with 11 bases left between them. The CDR3 runs to 15 residues.

The CDR3 region is CASSRAGEYGEAFF. The CDR3 bases are TGTGCCAGCAGCCGTGCCGGGGAGTACGGTGAAGCTTTCTTT. The rearrangement links TRBV7-9 to TRBJ1-1; D not certain. Germline V gene data show CDR1 as SEHNR and CDR2 as FQNEAQ (reference sequence). The ends were cut back, 5 bases at V and 7 bases at J, with 17 bases in the middle. The CDR3 covers 14 residues.